The source of this TCR beta chain is a study of Tregs in tolerant kidney transplant recipients. Study-level results: Some patients' samples used different primers over time, so nucleotide sequences weren't comparable. Tregs expanded with activated donor B cells seemed most donor-specific. Tolerant patients' donor-specific Tregs expanded beyond overall Tregs, suggesting antigen-driven growth.

With regard to this clone: Antigen: not known.

Assay used: immunoSEQ multiplex PCR; TCRdb lists only in-frame clones, some missing. This table holds about 87,000 clones, approximately 93% found once. Trimming at V came to 3 bases and at J to 5 bases, leaving 3 bases not matched to a gene. Germline CDR1 LGHNA, CDR2 YNFKEQ. This CDR3 has 15 residues. The sequencing here drew on CD4+ T cells from blood, taken before the transplant. This chain joins TRBV4-2 and TRBJ2-7, with 14 nucleotides matching TRBD2. The clonotype was recovered from a human donor who received a combined kidney and bone marrow transplant. CDR3: CASSQTSGRADEQYF. In DNA, the CDR3 is TGTGCCAGCAGCCAGACTAGCGGGAGGGCCGACGAGCAGTACTTC.